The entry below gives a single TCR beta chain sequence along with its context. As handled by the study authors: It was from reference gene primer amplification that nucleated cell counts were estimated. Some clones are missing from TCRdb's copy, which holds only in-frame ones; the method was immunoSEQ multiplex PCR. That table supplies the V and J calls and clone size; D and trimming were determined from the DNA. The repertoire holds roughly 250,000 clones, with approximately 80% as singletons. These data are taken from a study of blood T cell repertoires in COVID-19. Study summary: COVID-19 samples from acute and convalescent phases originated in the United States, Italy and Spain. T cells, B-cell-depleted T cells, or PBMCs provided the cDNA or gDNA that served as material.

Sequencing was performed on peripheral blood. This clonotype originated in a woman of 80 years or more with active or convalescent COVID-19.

The CDR3 bases are TGTGCCAGCAGTTTGGGGGGCGAGCAGTACTTC. Translated: CASSLGGEQYF. The V and J genes are TRBV12-3 or TRBV12-4 and TRBJ2-7, with D perhaps TRBD2 (6 bases). The CDR3 is made up of 11 amino acids. V gave up 3 bases and J gave up 6 bases, with 6 bases separating them.